This T cell receptor beta chain appears in the sequencing data of a study of cytomegalovirus exposure and HLA in healthy donors. The CDR3 has 17 residues. As regards this clone: Its antigen is unidentified.

Study results and caveats: Rates of TCR association differed by HLA locus in a later analysis, with DRB1 highest and HLA-C lowest. Earlier analysis yielded a pattern in which most TCR beta V segments were productive about 87% or about 30% of the time. For most TCR sequences rarity was the rule, although some public TCRs occurred in many donors.

It was with 60 Vbeta and 13 Jbeta primers that the PCR ran. The protocol was immunoSEQ multiplex PCR, while the TCRdb copy is restricted to in-frame clones and leaves out a portion. The sample has 150,000 to 200,000 clones, approximately 80% seen once. Sequences were obtained from PBMCs. V usage is TRBV21-1 and J usage is TRBJ1-1. TRBV21-1 is described as a pseudogene. This sequence was found in a woman aged 30 to 39 in good health and CMV-seropositive. Written as DNA, the CDR3 is TGTGCCAGCAGCAAAGCTCGGGGGGGCCGACTGAACACTGAAGCTTTCTTT. Translation: CASSKARGGRLNTEAFF.